The 14 T cell receptor beta chains reported below all come from one sample, sequenced in a study of blood T cell repertoires in COVID-19. Measured with immunoSEQ multiplex PCR; TCRdb has only the in-frame clones, and not every one. The sample lists under 200,000 clones; about 88% were seen once. The sequencing sample was made of PBMCs or T cells enriched from blood (not recorded which). The receptors stem from a woman aged 18-30 years who had recovered from COVID-19.

V and J are TRBV2 and TRBJ1-2, with D unresolved. Germline V lookup: CDR1 SNHLY, CDR2 FYNNEI. The germline V and J ends were trimmed by 4 bases and 3 bases, with 12 bases remaining between them. This CDR3 has 14 residues. In DNA form, the CDR3 reads TGTGCCAGCAGTGGGCGCCGGCGGGACTATGGCTACACCTTC. Translation gives CASSGRRRDYGYTF. The full variable domain, completed using reference TRBV2 and TRBJ1-2, is EPEVTQTPSHQVTQMGQEVILRCVPISNHLYFYWYRQILGQKVEFLVSFYNNEISEKSEIFDDQFSVERPDGSNFTLKIRSTKLEDSAMYFCASSGRRRDYGYTFGSGTRLTVV.

CDR3 DNA: TGTGCCAGCAGCATACGGACAGGACCGGGACTAGCGGGAGGCGGATACAATGAGCAGTTCTTC. This translates into CASSIRTGPGLAGGGYNEQFF. The chain is built from TRBV9 and TRBJ2-1; TRBD2 agrees at 15 bases. V was pared by 4 bases and J by 4 bases, with 18 bases of the junction left unmatched. CDR1 is SGDLS, CDR2 YYNGEE, per germline. CDR3 length: 21 amino acids.

The chain joins TRBV1 to TRBJ2-1; TRBD2 is the table's D call and was not checked against the DNA. TRBV1 is listed as a pseudogene. CDR3 length equals 17 residues. The CDR3 here is CTSSQRNEALAGYEQFF. Written as DNA, the CDR3 is TGCACCAGCAGCCAACGGAACGAGGCGCTAGCGGGTTATGAGCAGTTCTTC.

This clone appeared a single time. The rearrangement links TRBV11-2 to TRBJ2-1, with TRBD1 as a possible D gene (5 bases). CDR1 is SGHAT, CDR2 FQNNGV, per germline. This CDR3 has 15 residues. With 5 bases removed from V and 1 base from J, the gap between germline ends came to 12 bases. The chain's CDR3 is CASSRTNPSYNEQFF. As DNA, the CDR3 is TGTGCCAGCAGCAGGACAAATCCTTCCTACAATGAGCAGTTCTTC.

The rearrangement uses TRBV11-1 and TRBJ1-1; the D is unclear. Germline CDR1 is SGHAT and CDR2 is FQDESV (reference sequence). Trimming took off 5 bases at V and 4 bases at J, with 14 bases between the two ends. The CDR3 length is 14 residues. The CDR3 DNA reads as TGTGCCAGCAGCCCCTCGAGACTGGGCACTGAAGCTTTCTTT. Translating gives CASSPSRLGTEAFF.

This clone was seen a single time. The V call is TRBV18, the J call TRBJ1-1; tentative D call: TRBD1 (5 bases). The germline V and J ends were trimmed by 5 bases and 7 bases, with 11 bases remaining between them. Germline CDR1 KGHSH, CDR2 LQKENI. The CDR3 extends over 12 amino acids. As DNA, the CDR3 is TGTGCCAGCTCAAGCAGGGTAGGTGAAGCTTTCTTT. It encodes CASSSRVGEAFF.

The CDR3 is CASSLTGANYNEQFF. The CDR3 DNA reads as TGCGCCAGCAGCCTCACCGGAGCTAACTACAATGAGCAGTTCTTC. This chain links TRBV4-3 with TRBJ2-1; D call uncertain. There are 15 residues in the CDR3. Germline assignment: CDR1 LGHNA and CDR2 YSLEER. The V end was cut by 4 bases, the J end by 3 bases, with 13 bases between.

Comments on this clone: At one end the junction does not follow the germline gene, possibly because of a read error. The rearrangement uses TRBV12-3 or TRBV12-4 and TRBJ2-7, with D unresolved. The CDR3 consists of 13 residues. CDR3 amino acids: CASTKFIANERYF. CDR3 coding DNA: TGTGCCAGCACAAAATTCATCGCCAACGAGCGGTACTTC.

The chain recombines TRBV25-1 with TRBJ2-1, with TRBD1 matching 10 bases. After removal of 4 bases from V and 8 bases from J, the junction contained 11 bases not matched to a gene. CDR3 length equals 16 residues. Germline V gene sequence: CDR1 MGHDK, CDR2 SYGVNS. As DNA, the CDR3 is TGTGCCAGCAGTGCAGACCGGGACAGGGGAGCGGATGAGCAGTTCTTC. It yields the protein CASSADRDRGADEQFF.

This chain joins TRBV14 and TRBJ2-1; 8 bases agree with TRBD1. Germline CDR1 and CDR2: SGHDN and FVKESK. The CDR3 runs 18 residues. J was trimmed by 0 bases and V by 1 base; bases with no gene match: 8. The CDR3 sequence is CASSQGGWTGSSYNEQFF. The CDR3 DNA follows: TGTGCCAGCAGCCAAGGGGGGTGGACAGGGAGCTCCTACAATGAGCAGTTCTTC.

This chain links TRBV28 with TRBJ1-1; D not certain. The germline V and J ends were trimmed by 5 bases and 6 bases, with 4 bases remaining between them. The CDR3 spans 10 residues. In germline, CDR1 is MDHEN, CDR2 SYDVKM. The CDR3 DNA reads TGTGCCAGCAGTCGCGCTGAAGCTTTCTTT. It codes for CASSRAEAFF.

The chain uses TRBV11-3 and TRBJ2-2; TRBD1 aligns across 10 bases. The CDR3 extends over 16 amino acids. Per the germline V gene, CDR1 is SGHNT and CDR2 is YENEEA. Trimming at V came to 5 bases and at J to 4 bases, leaving 7 bases not matched to a gene. CDR3 in amino acids: CASSADRGQGTGELFF. The CDR3 DNA follows: TGTGCCAGCAGCGCTGACAGGGGGCAGGGCACCGGGGAGCTGTTTTTT.

This clone was counted a single time. V gene TRBV11-2 combines with J gene TRBJ1-1, with 12 bases identical to TRBD1. Germline V gene data show CDR1 as SGHAT and CDR2 as FQNNGV. V lost 7 bases and J lost 6; bases outside the gene matches: 6. The CDR3 has 14 amino acids. The CDR3 loop reads CASKPGQGASEAFF. The CDR3 region has the DNA TGTGCCAGCAAACCGGGACAGGGGGCTTCTGAAGCTTTCTTT.

The chain joins TRBV6-5 to TRBJ2-7; a possible D gene is TRBD2 (6 bases). The CDR3 consists of 14 residues. The V gene's germline CDR1 is MNHEY and CDR2 SVGAGI. V shed 6 bases and J shed 2 bases, with 14 bases lying between them. CDR3 in DNA: TGTGCCAGCAGCTTGTGGGGAGGACCCTACGAGCAGTACTTC. Translating it yields CASSLWGGPYEQYF.